Ten or more counts support the clone carrying this T cell receptor beta chain. This CDR3 is 15 amino acids long. V shed 1 base and J 4 bases; nucleotides not matched to a gene: 6. The germline gives CDR1 SQVTM, CDR2 ANQGSEA. The entry originates in a study of Graves' ophthalmopathy and Graves' hyperthyroidism. Amplification of the TCR beta CDR3 regions used RNA transcripts (as template). RT-PCR in the first round used HTBI primers; a second-round multiplex PCR followed. TCRdb recomputed calls from the multiplex PCR reads with MiXCR, one row per CDR3 protein. The sample shows about 370,000 distinct CDR3 sequences, 17% of them seen only once.

The sequencing sample was made of peripheral blood. The chain carries TRBV29-1 and TRBJ2-7, with TRBD2 identical over 11 bases. The source is an adult woman with stable Graves' hyperthyroidism. The CDR3 here is CSVEGTSGRVYEQYF. The CDR3 DNA sequence: TGCAGCGTTGAAGGAACTAGCGGGAGAGTTTACGAGCAGTACTTC.